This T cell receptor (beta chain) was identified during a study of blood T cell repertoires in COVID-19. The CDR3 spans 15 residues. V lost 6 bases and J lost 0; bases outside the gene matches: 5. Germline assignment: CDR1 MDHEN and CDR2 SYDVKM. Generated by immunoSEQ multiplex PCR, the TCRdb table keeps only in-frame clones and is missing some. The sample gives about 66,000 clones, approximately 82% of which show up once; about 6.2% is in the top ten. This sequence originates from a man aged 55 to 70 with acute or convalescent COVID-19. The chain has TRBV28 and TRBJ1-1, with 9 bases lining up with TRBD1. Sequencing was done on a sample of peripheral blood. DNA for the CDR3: TGTGCCAGCAGGGGACAGGGAATAATGAACACTGAAGCTTTCTTT. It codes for CASRGQGIMNTEAFF. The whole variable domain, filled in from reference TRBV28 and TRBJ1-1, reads DVKVTQSSRYLVKRTGEKVFLECVQDMDHENMFWYRQDPGLGLRLIYFSYDVKMKEKGDIPEGYSVSREKKERFSLILESASTNQTSMYLCASRGQGIMNTEAFFGQGTRLTVV.